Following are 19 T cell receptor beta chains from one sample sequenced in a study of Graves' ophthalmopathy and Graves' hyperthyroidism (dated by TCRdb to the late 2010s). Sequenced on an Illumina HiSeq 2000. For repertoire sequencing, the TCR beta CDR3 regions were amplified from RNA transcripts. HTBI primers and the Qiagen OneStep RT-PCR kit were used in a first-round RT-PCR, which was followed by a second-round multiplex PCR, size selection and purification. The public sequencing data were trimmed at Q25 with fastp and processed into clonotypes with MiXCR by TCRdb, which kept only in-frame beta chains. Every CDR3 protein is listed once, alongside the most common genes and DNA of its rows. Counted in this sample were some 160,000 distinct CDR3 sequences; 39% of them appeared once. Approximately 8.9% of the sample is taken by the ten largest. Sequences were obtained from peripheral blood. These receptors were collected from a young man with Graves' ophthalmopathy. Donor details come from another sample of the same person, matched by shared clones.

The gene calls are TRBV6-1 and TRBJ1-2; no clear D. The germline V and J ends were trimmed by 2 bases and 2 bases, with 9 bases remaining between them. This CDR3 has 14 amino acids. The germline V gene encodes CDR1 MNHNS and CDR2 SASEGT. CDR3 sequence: CASSEWQSNYGYTF. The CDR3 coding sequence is TGTGCCAGCAGTGAATGGCAATCCAACTATGGCTACACCTTC.

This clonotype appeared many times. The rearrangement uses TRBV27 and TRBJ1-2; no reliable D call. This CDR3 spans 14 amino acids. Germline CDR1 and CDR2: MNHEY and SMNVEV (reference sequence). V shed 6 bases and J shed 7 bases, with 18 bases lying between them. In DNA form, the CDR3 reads TGTGCCAGCAGAACAAGGGAGAGCAAACGTGGCTACACCTTC. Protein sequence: CASRTRESKRGYTF.

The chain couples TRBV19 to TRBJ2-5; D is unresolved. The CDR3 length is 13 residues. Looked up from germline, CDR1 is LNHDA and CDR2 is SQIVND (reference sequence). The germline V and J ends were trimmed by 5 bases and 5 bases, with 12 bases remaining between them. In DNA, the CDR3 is TGTGCCAGTAGTGGCTGGGCTGGGGAGACCCAGTACTTC. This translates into CASSGWAGETQYF.

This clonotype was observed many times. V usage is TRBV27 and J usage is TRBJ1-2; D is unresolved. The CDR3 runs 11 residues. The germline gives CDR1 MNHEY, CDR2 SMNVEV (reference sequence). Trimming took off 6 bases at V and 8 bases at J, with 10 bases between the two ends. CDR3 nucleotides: TGTGCCAGCAGCGCCGGCGTCGGCTACACCTTC. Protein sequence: CASSAGVGYTF.

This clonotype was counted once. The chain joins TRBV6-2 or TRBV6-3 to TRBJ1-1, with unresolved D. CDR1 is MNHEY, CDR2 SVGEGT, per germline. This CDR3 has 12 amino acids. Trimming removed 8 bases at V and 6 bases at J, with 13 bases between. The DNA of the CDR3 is TGTGCCAGCCGCTCTACGGTGGCTGAAGCTTTCTTT. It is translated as CASRSTVAEAFF.

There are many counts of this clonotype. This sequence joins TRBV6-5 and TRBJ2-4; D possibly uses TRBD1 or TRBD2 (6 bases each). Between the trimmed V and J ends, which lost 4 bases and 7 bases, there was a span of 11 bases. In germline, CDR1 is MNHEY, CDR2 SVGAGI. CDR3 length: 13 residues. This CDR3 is CASSWGAANIQYF. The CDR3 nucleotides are TGTGCCAGCAGTTGGGGGGCCGCGAACATTCAGTACTTC.

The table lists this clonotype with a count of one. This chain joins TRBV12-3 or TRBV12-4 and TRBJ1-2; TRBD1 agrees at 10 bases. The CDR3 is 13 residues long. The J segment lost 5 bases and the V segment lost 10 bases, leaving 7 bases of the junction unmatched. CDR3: CAISQGQGYGYTF. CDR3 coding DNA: TGTGCCATATCGCAGGGACAGGGGTATGGCTACACCTTC.

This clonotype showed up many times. The CDR3 loop is CASSLGAGGYEQYF. DNA for the CDR3: TGTGCCAGCAGTTTAGGAGCAGGGGGTTACGAGCAGTACTTC. The genes are TRBV12-3 or TRBV12-4 and TRBJ2-7; 7 positions agree with TRBD1. The CDR3 covers 14 residues. V lost 1 base, J lost 4 bases, and 4 bases stayed unmatched.

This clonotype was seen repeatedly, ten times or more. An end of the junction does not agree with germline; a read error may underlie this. The CDR3 protein is CSARPTPGQGPEAKNIQHF. The CDR3 bases are TGCAGTGCTAGACCTACCCCGGGACAGGGGCCAGAAGCCAAAAACATTCAGCACTTC. The chain is built from TRBV20-1 and TRBJ2-4, with 10 bases that match TRBD1. Germline values: CDR1 DFQATT, CDR2 SNEGSKA (reference sequence). This CDR3 contains 19 residues.

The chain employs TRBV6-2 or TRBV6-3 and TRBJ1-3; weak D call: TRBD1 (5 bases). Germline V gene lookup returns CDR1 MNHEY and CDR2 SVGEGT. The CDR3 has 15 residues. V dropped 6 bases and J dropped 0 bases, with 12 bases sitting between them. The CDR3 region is CASRPTVSSGNTIYF. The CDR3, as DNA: TGTGCCAGCAGACCGACAGTCAGCTCTGGAAACACCATATATTTT.

The CDR3 spells CASSLDLSYGYTF. The DNA for the CDR3 is TGTGCCAGCAGTTTAGATCTCTCATATGGCTACACCTTC. The chain is built from TRBV12-3 or TRBV12-4 and TRBJ1-2, with D unresolved. The CDR3 spans 13 residues. Trimming removed 1 base at V and 5 bases at J, with 8 bases between.

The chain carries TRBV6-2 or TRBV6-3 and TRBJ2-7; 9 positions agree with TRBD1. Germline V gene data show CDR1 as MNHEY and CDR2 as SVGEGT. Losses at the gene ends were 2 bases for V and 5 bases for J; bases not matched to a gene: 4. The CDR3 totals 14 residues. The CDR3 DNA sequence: TGTGCCAGCAGTTACGGGACAGGGTTGAACGAGCAGTACTTC. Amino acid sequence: CASSYGTGLNEQYF.

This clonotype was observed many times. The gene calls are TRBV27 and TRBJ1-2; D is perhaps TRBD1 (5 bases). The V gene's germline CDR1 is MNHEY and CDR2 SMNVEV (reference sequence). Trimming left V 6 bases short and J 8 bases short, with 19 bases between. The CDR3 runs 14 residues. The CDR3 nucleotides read TGTGCCAGCAGCCGGGACGGTGGTCCTGGGGGCTACACCTTC. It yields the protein CASSRDGGPGGYTF.

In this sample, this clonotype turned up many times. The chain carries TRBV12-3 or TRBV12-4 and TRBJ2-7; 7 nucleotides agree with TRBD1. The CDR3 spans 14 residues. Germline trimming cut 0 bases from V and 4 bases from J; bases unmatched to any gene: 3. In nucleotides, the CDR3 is TGTGCCAGCAGTTTAGCAGGGGGCGCGTACGAGCAGTACTTC. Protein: CASSLAGGAYEQYF.

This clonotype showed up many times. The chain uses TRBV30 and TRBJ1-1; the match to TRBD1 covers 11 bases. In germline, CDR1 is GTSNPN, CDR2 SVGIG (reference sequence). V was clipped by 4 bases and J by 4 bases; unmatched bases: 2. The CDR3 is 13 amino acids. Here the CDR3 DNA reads TGTGCCTGGATGGGGACAGGGGGCACTGAAGCTTTCTTT. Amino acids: CAWMGTGGTEAFF. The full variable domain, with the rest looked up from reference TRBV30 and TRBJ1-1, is SQTIHQWPATLVQPVGSPLSLECTVEGTSNPNLYWYRQAAGRGLQLLFYSVGIGQISSEVPQNLSASRPQDRQFILSSKKLLLSDSGFYLCAWMGTGGTEAFFGQGTRLTVV.

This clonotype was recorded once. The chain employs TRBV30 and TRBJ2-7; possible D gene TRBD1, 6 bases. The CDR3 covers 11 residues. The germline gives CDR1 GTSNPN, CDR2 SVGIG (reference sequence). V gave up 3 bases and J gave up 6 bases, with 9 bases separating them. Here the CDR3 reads CAWSGDIEQYF. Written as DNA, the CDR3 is TGTGCCTGGAGCGGGGACATCGAGCAGTACTTC. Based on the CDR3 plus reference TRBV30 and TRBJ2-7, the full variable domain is SQTIHQWPATLVQPVGSPLSLECTVEGTSNPNLYWYRQAAGRGLQLLFYSVGIGQISSEVPQNLSASRPQDRQFILSSKKLLLSDSGFYLCAWSGDIEQYFGPGTRLTVT.

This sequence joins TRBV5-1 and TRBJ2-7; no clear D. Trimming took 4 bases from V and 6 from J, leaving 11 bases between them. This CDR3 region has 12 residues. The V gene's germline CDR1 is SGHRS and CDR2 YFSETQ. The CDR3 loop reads CASSPGSGEQYF. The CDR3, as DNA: TGCGCCAGCAGCCCGGGTTCGGGCGAGCAGTACTTC.

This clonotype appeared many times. The CDR3: CASSLTTSGYEQYF. The CDR3 nucleotides read TGCGCCAGCAGCTTGACGACTAGCGGGTACGAGCAGTACTTC. V usage is TRBV5-1 and J usage is TRBJ2-7; 10 nucleotides line up with TRBD2. The CDR3 consists of 14 residues. Germline V gene lookup returns CDR1 SGHRS and CDR2 YFSETQ. V lost 1 base, J lost 4 bases, and 2 bases stayed unmatched.

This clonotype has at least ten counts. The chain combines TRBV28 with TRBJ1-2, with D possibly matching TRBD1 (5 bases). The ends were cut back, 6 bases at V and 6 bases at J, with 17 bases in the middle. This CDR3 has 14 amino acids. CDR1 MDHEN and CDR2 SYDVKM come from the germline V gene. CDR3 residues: CASSFNWGPHGYTF. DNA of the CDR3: TGTGCCAGCAGCTTCAACTGGGGCCCCCATGGCTACACCTTC.